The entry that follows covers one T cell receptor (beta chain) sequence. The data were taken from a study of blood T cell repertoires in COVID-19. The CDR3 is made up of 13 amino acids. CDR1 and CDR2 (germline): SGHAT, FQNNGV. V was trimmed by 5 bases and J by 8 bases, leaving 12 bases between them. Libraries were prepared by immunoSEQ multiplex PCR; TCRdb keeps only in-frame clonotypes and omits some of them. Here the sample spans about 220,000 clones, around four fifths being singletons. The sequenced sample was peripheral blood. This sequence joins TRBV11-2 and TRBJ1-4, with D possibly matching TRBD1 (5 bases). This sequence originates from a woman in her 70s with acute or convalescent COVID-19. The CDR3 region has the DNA TGTGCCAGCAGCCTGGGGGGGAGAGAAAAACTGTTTTTT. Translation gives CASSLGGREKLFF.